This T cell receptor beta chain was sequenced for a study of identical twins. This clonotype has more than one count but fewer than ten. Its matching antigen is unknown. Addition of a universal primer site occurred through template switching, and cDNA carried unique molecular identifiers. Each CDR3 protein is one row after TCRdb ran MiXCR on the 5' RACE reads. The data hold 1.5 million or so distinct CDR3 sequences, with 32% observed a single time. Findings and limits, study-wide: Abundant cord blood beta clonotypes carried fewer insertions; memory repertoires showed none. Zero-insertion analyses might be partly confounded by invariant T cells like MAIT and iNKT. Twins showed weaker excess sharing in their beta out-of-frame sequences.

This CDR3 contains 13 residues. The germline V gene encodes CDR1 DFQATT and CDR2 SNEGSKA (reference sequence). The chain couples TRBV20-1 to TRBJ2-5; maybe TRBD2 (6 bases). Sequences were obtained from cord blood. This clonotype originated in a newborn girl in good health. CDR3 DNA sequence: TGCAGGATATCTCGCGGGAACCAAGAGACCCAGTACTTC. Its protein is CRISRGNQETQYF.